A single sample gave rise to the 2 T cell receptor beta chains below, sequenced in a study of cytomegalovirus exposure and HLA in healthy donors. With 60 Vbeta and 13 Jbeta primers, the PCR was carried out. Generated by immunoSEQ multiplex PCR, the TCRdb table keeps only in-frame clones and is missing some. The sample lists roughly 130,000 clones, around 85% occurring once. Sequenced sample: PBMCs. These receptors were obtained from a woman between 45 and 60 years old in good health and CMV-seropositive.

The rearrangement uses TRBV2 and TRBJ2-2, with D possibly being TRBD2 (6 bases). Trimming removed 7 bases at V and 4 bases at J, with 13 bases between. CDR1 and CDR2 (germline): SNHLY, FYNNEI. CDR3 length: 14 amino acids. The CDR3: CASMRLASTGELFF. CDR3 nucleotide sequence: TGTGCCAGCATGAGGCTAGCGAGCACCGGGGAGCTGTTTTTT.

This sequence joins TRBV7-2 and TRBJ1-5; a possible D gene is TRBD1 (6 bases). This CDR3 has 14 residues. Trimming cost V 3 bases and J 6 bases, with 12 bases left between them. Germline values: CDR1 SGHTA, CDR2 FQGNSA. CDR3 amino acids: CASSFSGASQPQHF. CDR3 DNA: TGTGCCAGCAGCTTTTCAGGGGCGAGTCAGCCCCAGCATTTT.